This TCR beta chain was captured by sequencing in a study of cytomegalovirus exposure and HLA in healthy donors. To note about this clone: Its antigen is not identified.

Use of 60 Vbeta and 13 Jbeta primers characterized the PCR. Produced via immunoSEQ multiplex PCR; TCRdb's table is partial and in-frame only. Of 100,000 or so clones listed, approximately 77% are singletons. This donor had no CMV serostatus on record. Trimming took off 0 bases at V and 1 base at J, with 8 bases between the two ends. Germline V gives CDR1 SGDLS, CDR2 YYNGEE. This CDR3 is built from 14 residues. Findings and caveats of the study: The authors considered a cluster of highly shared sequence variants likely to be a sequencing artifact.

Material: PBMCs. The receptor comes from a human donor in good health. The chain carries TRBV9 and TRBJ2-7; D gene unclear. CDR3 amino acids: CASSVVEDSYEQYF. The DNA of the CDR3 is TGTGCCAGCAGCGTAGTTGAGGATTCCTACGAGCAGTACTTC.